The clone carrying this T cell receptor beta chain was counted once. Antigen specificity is unknown. The CDR3 totals 16 residues. CDR1 and CDR2 (germline): SGHNT, YENEEA. V was clipped by 1 base and J by 2 bases, with 14 bases between them. The data belong to a study of cytomegalovirus exposure and HLA in healthy donors. A multiplex PCR was run with 60 Vbeta primers and 13 Jbeta primers. The method was immunoSEQ multiplex PCR; TCRdb's version includes in-frame clones alone and lacks a portion of them. The sample includes roughly 110,000 clones, under 85% of them seen just once. Study-wide results and caveats: Most of the CMV-associated TCR beta chains (in a later analysis) appeared to be HLA-restricted. Most subjects had HLA-A and HLA-B alleles reportedly predicted accurately by TCR beta sequences. Presence/absence analyses supposed approximately even sequencing depth among donors.

The receptor was derived from a man between 25 and 39 years old in good health and CMV-seropositive. The V gene is TRBV11-3, the J gene TRBJ1-1; maybe TRBD1 (5 bases). The source material was PBMCs. The CDR3 reads CASSLGQGRGNTEAFF. CDR3 nucleotide sequence: TGTGCCAGCAGCTTAGGCCAGGGAAGGGGAAACACTGAAGCTTTCTTT.